Given below is one T cell receptor (beta chain) in context. This sample was taken from a study of blood T cell repertoires in COVID-19. On the study more broadly: PBMCs, B-cell-depleted T cells, or T cells were the source of the cDNA or gDNA that made up the material.

Assay: immunoSEQ multiplex PCR; the TCRdb copy retains only in-frame clones and omits some. The table shows about 200,000 clones, with 65% to 80% occurring only once. The receptor's source is a woman between 50 and 59 years old with acute COVID-19. The sample taken for sequencing was PBMCs or T cells enriched from blood (not recorded which).

CDR3 nucleotides: TGTGCCAGCAGCGAACAGGGTCCTAACTATGGCTACACCTTC. Translated: CASSEQGPNYGYTF. The rearrangement uses TRBV28 and TRBJ1-2, with a tentative D call TRBD1 (6 bases). The CDR3 loop spans 14 amino acids. Germline V gene data show CDR1 as MDHEN and CDR2 as SYDVKM. V gave up 6 bases and J gave up 0 bases, with 11 bases separating them.